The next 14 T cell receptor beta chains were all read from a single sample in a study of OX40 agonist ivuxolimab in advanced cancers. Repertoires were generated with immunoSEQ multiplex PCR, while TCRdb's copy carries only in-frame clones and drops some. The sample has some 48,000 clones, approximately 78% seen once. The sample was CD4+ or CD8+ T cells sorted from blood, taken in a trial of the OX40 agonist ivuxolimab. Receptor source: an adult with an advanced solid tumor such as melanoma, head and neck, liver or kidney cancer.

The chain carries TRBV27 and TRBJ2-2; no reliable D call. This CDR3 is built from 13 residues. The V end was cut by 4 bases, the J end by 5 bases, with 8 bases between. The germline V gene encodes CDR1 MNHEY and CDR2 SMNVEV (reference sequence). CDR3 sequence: CASSYLRTGELFF. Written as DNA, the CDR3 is TGTGCCAGCAGTTATCTGAGGACCGGGGAGCTGTTTTTT.

The CDR3 spells CASSGTGEVGEQFF. CDR3 in DNA: TGTGCCAGCAGTGGGACAGGGGAGGTAGGTGAGCAGTTCTTC. The V and J genes are TRBV2 and TRBJ2-1; 9 nucleotides agree with TRBD1. After removal of 4 bases from V and 9 bases from J, the junction contained 7 bases not matched to a gene. The CDR3 runs 14 residues. CDR1 is SNHLY and CDR2 is FYNNEI in the germline V gene.

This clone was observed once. This chain's CDR3 is CASSRSGYTPNEQFF. In DNA form, the CDR3 reads TGTGCCAGCAGCCGTAGCGGGTATACCCCCAATGAGCAGTTCTTC. This chain connects TRBV7-6 to TRBJ2-1; 7 bases map to TRBD2. Germline CDR1 SGHVS, CDR2 FNYEAQ. Trimming removed 5 bases from V and 6 bases from J; junction bases left unmatched: 10. This CDR3 spans 15 amino acids. The whole variable domain, remainder taken from reference TRBV7-6 and TRBJ2-1, is GAGVSQSPRYKVTKRGQDVALRCDPISGHVSLYWYRQALGQGPEFLTYFNYEAQQDKSGLPNDRFSAERPEGSISTLTIQRTEQRDSAMYRCASSRSGYTPNEQFFGPGTRLTVL.

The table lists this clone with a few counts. The CDR3 protein is CATANINEQYF. CDR3 bases: TGTGCCACAGCGAATATCAACGAGCAGTACTTC. The chain is built from TRBV6-6 and TRBJ2-7; D unresolved. The CDR3 sequence is 11 residues long. Per the germline V gene, CDR1 is MNHNY and CDR2 is SVGAGI (reference sequence). The V end was cut by 10 bases, the J end by 5 bases, with 12 bases between.

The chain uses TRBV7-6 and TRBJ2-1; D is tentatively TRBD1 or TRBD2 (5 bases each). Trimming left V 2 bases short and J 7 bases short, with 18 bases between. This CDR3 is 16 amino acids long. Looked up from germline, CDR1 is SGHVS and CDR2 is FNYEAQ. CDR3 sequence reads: CASSLTVIDWGNEQFF. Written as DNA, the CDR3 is TGTGCCAGCAGCTTAACTGTTATCGATTGGGGGAATGAGCAGTTCTTC.

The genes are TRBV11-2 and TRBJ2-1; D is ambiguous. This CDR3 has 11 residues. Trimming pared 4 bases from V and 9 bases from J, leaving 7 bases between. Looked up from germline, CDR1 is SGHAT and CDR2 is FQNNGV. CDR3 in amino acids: CASSYGGEQFF. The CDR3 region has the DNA TGTGCCAGCAGCTATGGTGGTGAGCAGTTCTTC.

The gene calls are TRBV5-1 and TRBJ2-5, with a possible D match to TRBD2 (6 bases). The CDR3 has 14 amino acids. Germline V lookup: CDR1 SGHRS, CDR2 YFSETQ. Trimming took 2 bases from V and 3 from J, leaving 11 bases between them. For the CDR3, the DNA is TGCGCCAGCAGCTTATCTCCGGGAGAAGAGACCCAGTACTTC. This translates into CASSLSPGEETQYF.

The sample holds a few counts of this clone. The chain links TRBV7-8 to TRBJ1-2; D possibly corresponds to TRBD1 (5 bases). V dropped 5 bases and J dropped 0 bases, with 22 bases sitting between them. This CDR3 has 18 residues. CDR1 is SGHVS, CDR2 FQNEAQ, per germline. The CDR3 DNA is TGTGCCAGCAGCCTTAGTACACCCAGGGTTTCTTCTAACTATGGCTACACCTTC. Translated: CASSLSTPRVSSNYGYTF.

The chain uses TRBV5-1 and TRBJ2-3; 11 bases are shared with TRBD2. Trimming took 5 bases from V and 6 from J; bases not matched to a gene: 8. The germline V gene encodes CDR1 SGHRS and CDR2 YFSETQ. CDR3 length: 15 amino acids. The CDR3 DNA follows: TGCGCCAGCAGACTAGCGGGAGAGGGACAGGATACGCAGTATTTT. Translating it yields CASRLAGEGQDTQYF.

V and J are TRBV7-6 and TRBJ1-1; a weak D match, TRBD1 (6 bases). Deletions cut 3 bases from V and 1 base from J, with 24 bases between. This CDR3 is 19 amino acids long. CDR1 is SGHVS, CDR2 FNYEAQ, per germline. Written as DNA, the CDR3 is TGTGCCAGCAGCTTGGGCCCGCGGGGGCCGGGGGGGGCGAACACTGAAGCTTTCTTT. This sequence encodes CASSLGPRGPGGANTEAFF.

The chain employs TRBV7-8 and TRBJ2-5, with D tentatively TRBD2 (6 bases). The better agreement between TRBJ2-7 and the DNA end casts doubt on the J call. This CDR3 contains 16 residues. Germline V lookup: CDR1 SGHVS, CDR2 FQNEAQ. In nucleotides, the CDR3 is TGTGCCAGCAGCTTACGGGAGCGGACGAGCTCCTACGAGCAGTACTTC. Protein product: CASSLRERTSSYEQYF.

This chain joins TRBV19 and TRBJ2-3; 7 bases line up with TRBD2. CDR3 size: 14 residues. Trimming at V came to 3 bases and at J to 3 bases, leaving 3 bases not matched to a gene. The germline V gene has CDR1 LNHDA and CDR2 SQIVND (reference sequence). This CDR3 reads CASSMTSLTDTQYF. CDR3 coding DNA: TGTGCCAGTAGTATGACTAGCTTAACAGATACGCAGTATTTT.

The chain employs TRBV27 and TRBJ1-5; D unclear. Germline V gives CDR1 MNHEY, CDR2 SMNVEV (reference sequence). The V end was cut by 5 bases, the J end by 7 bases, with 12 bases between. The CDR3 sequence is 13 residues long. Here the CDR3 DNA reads TGTGCCAGCAGTCCCGAACAGAGGCAGCCCCAGCATTTT. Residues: CASSPEQRQPQHF.

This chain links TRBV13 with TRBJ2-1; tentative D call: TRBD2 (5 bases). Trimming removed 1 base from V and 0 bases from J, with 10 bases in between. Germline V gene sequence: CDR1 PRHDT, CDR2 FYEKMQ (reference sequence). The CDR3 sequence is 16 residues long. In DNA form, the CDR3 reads TGTGCCAGCAGCTTAGCTGTAGGGAGCTCCTACAATGAGCAGTTCTTC. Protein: CASSLAVGSSYNEQFF.